Below, 14 T cell receptor beta chains from the same sample are listed, as sequenced in a study of T cell clonality in common variable immunodeficiency. The data were produced by immunoSEQ multiplex PCR, yet TCRdb's version contains in-frame clones alone and is incomplete. In total the sample includes about 52,000 clones, none of them seen once. Sequenced: peripheral blood mononuclear cells. The origin of the receptors is a person aged 18 to 70 in good health.

This clone has ten or more counts. The CDR3 goes on 3 residues after the read ends, and that part is filled in from the germline J gene. This chain links TRBV7-2 with TRBJ1-3; no reliable D call. Germline CDR1 SGHTA, CDR2 FQGNSA. V was pared by 0 bases and J by 8 bases, with 8 bases between. CDR3 length: 13 residues. Incomplete CDR3 DNA: TGTGCCAGCAGCTTAGCGCTAGGAGACACC. Its protein product is CASSLALGDT. The whole CDR3 reads CASSLALGDTIYF.

This clone was seen ten or more times. The read ends 3 residues shy of where the CDR3 ends; the end is completed using the germline J gene. The chain has TRBV5-6 and TRBJ1-2; possibly TRBD1 for D (5 bases). Germline-derived CDR1 and CDR2 are SGHDT and YYEEEE. Trimming cost V 1 base and J 3 bases, with 10 bases left between them. CDR3 length: 14 residues. CDR3 protein: CASSLQGPDYGYTF. Incomplete CDR3 DNA: TGTGCCAGCAGCTTGCAGGGCCCGGACTATGGC. Based on the CDR3 plus reference TRBV5-6 and TRBJ1-2, the full variable domain is DAGVTQSPTHLIKTRGQQVTLRCSPKSGHDTVSWYQQALGQGPQFIFQYYEEEERQRGNFPDRFSGHQFPNYSSELNVNALLLGDSALYLCASSLQGPDYGYTFGSGTRLTVV.

This clone came up many times. The read is 3 residues too short to cover the CDR3 end, so that end is filled in from the germline J gene. The chain links TRBV5-4 to TRBJ2-7; unclear D gene. The germline V gene encodes CDR1 SGHNT and CDR2 YYREEE (reference sequence). The length of the CDR3 is 14 residues. Trimming removed 0 bases from V and 1 base from J, with 8 bases in between. The covered CDR3 bases are TGTGCCAGCAGCTTGGCCGACAATTCCTACGAG. This encodes CASSLADNSYE. The entire CDR3 sequence reads CASSLADNSYEQYF.

This clone was recorded at least ten times. Coverage ceases 3 residues before the CDR3 finishes, and the germline J gene fills in the end. The chain joins TRBV29-1 to TRBJ1-1; D not certain. CDR1 is SQVTM and CDR2 is ANQGSEA in the germline V gene. This CDR3 is 15 amino acids long. Between the trimmed V and J ends, which lost 2 bases and 1 base, there was a span of 14 bases. This CDR3 is CSVETLQTENTEAFF. CDR3 bases read: TGCAGCGTTGAAACCCTACAGACGGAGAACACTGAA.

This clone occurred many times. The read ends 3 residues before the CDR3 terminus; that terminus is restored from the germline J gene. The chain has TRBV7-2 and TRBJ1-1, with a tentative D call TRBD1 (5 bases). Germline V gene data show CDR1 as SGHTA and CDR2 as FQGNSA. The CDR3 has 13 residues. Trimming stripped 2 bases from V and 4 bases from J, with 8 bases between. CDR3: CASSLQGPTEAFF. The covered CDR3 bases are TGTGCCAGCAGCTTACAGGGTCCCACTGAA. The full variable domain, completed using reference TRBV7-2 and TRBJ1-1, is GAGVSQSPSNKVTEKGKDVELRCDPISGHTALYWYRQSLGQGLEFLIYFQGNSAPDKSGLPSDRFSAERTGGSVSTLTIQRTQQEDSAVYLCASSLQGPTEAFFGQGTRLTVV.

There are a few counts of this clone. The CDR3 protein is CASSPIGQGSEPQHF. The sequenced CDR3 bases are TGTGCCAGCTCACCGATAGGACAGGGGTCTGAGCCC. The V gene is TRBV18, the J gene TRBJ1-5; 9 bases are a match to TRBD1. The DNA ends 3 residues before the CDR3 does, and the rest of the CDR3 is filled in from the germline J gene. J gave up 8 bases and V 3 bases, and 8 bases lay outside the gene matches. The germline V gene has CDR1 KGHSH and CDR2 LQKENI. The CDR3 is made up of 15 amino acids. Filled out from reference TRBV18 and TRBJ1-5, the complete variable domain reads NAGVMQNPRHLVRRRGQEARLRCSPMKGHSHVYWYRQLPEEGLKFMVYLQKENIIDESGMPKERFSAEFPKEGPSILRIQQVVRGDSAAYFCASSPIGQGSEPQHFGDGTRLSIL.

This clone was seen repeatedly, ten times or more. Read sequence stops 3 residues before the CDR3 end, and the germline J gene provides the missing end. The chain couples TRBV7-6 to TRBJ2-3, with D perhaps TRBD2 (5 bases). Trimming cost V 5 bases and J 7 bases, with 10 bases left between them. Per the germline V gene, CDR1 is SGHVS and CDR2 is FNYEAQ. The CDR3 is 12 residues long. The part of the CDR3 DNA that was read is TGTGCCAGCAGCCCATCGGGGAATACG. Translation gives CASSPSGNT. From start to end, the CDR3 is CASSPSGNTQYF.

Points on this clone: The sequenced fragment ends 3 residues before the CDR3 boundary, so the rest is inferred from the germline J gene. The rearrangement joins TRBV2 to TRBJ2-1, with 10 bases lining up with TRBD2. The CDR3 has 18 amino acids. The germline V gene has CDR1 SNHLY and CDR2 FYNNEI. V was clipped by 3 bases and J by 9 bases; unmatched bases: 17. CDR3 amino acids: CASSDPLGSGRAVAEQFF. The CDR3 DNA, read in part, is TGTGCCAGCAGTGACCCCTTGGGAAGCGGGAGGGCCGTCGCTGAG.

This clone was found a few times. The sequence runs out 3 residues before the end of the CDR3; the remainder is reconstructed from the germline J gene. The J gene is TRBJ1-4, the V gene TRBV7-8, with D perhaps matching TRBD1 (6 bases). V lost 5 bases to trimming and J lost 2 bases, with 15 bases between them. CDR1 is SGHVS, CDR2 FQNEAQ, per germline. The CDR3 runs 16 residues. The DNA read from the CDR3 is TGTGCCAGCAGCCCACTACAGGGAACGACTAATGAAAAA. Translated, it gives CASSPLQGTTNEK. The entire CDR3 reads CASSPLQGTTNEKLFF. The whole variable domain, filled in from reference TRBV7-8 and TRBJ1-4, reads GAGVSQSPRYKVAKRGQDVALRCDPISGHVSLFWYQQALGQGPEFLTYFQNEAQLDKSGLPSDRFFAERPEGSVSTLKIQRTQQEDSAVYLCASSPLQGTTNEKLFFGSGTQLSVL.

In its sample, this clone was seen many times. The CDR3 goes on 3 residues after the read ends, and that part is filled in from the germline J gene. The chain carries TRBV18 and TRBJ2-3; no clear D gene. CDR1 is KGHSH, CDR2 LQKENI, per germline. With 2 bases removed from V and 1 base from J, the gap between germline ends came to 16 bases. The CDR3 extends over 17 amino acids. The sequenced part of the CDR3 DNA is TGTGCCAGCTCACCATTCTTCCGGCGGAAAGGCACAGATACG. The encoded protein is CASSPFFRRKGTDT. The full CDR3 reads CASSPFFRRKGTDTQYF. Based on the CDR3 plus reference TRBV18 and TRBJ2-3, the full variable domain is NAGVMQNPRHLVRRRGQEARLRCSPMKGHSHVYWYRQLPEEGLKFMVYLQKENIIDESGMPKERFSAEFPKEGPSILRIQQVVRGDSAAYFCASSPFFRRKGTDTQYFGPGTRLTVL.

This clone was recorded many times. The CDR3 region is CASSPRTARAGELFF. The part of the CDR3 DNA that was read is TGTGCCAGTAGTCCACGGACAGCCCGGGCCGGGGAG. The chain couples TRBV19 to TRBJ2-2; possibly TRBD1 for D (6 bases). The read falls 3 residues short of the CDR3 end, and the missing part is taken from the germline J gene. V was cut by 5 bases and J by 6 bases, with 16 bases left in between. CDR1 is LNHDA, CDR2 SQIVND, per germline (reference sequence). The CDR3 contains 15 residues. The entire variable domain, with the rest obtained from reference TRBV19 and TRBJ2-2, is as follows: DGGITQSPKYLFRKEGQNVTLSCEQNLNHDAMYWYRQDPGQGLRLIYYSQIVNDFQKGDIAEGYSVSREKKESFPLTVTSAQKNPTAFYLCASSPRTARAGELFFGEGSRLTVL.

This clone has ten or more counts. The read gets to within 3 residues of the CDR3 end, and the germline J gene fills in the rest. The chain combines TRBV20-1 with TRBJ2-7; 7 nucleotides align to TRBD2. The CDR3 is 13 residues long. The V and J ends lost 7 bases and 0 bases, in that order; junction bases with no gene match: 6. Germline V gene data show CDR1 as DFQATT and CDR2 as SNEGSKA (reference sequence). The CDR3 loop reads CSGLKRDSYEQYF. The DNA read from the CDR3 is TGCAGTGGCCTCAAGCGGGACTCCTACGAG.

This clone came up many times. The sequenced fragment ends 3 residues before the CDR3 boundary, so the rest is inferred from the germline J gene. The sample contains more than one DNA sequence encoding this CDR3. The chain joins TRBV2 to TRBJ1-3; D perhaps matches TRBD1 (6 bases). Trimming removed 5 bases at V and 0 bases at J, with 14 bases between. This CDR3 is built from 16 residues. Per germline, CDR1 SNHLY and CDR2 FYNNEI. CDR3 sequence: CASSRQEGASGNTIYF. The DNA read from the CDR3 is TGTGCCAGCAGTCGACAGGAGGGAGCCTCTGGAAACACC.

This clone has a handful of counts. The CDR3 DNA, read in part, is TGCAGTGCTAGAGGTTTACAGCTTAGCAATCAGCCC. It codes for CSARGLQLSNQP. The full CDR3 protein reads CSARGLQLSNQPQHF. V is TRBV20-1 and J is TRBJ1-5; no reliable D call. Read data end 3 residues before the CDR3 end; the end is taken from the germline J gene. The germline V gene has CDR1 DFQATT and CDR2 SNEGSKA (reference sequence). V lost 1 base and J 0 bases, leaving 10 bases between the germline ends. The CDR3 spans 15 residues.